Following are 5 T cell receptor beta chains from one sample sequenced in a study of cytomegalovirus exposure and HLA in healthy donors. Primers for the PCR totalled 60 Vbeta and 13 Jbeta. Sequencing was performed with immunoSEQ multiplex PCR; in TCRdb, only in-frame clones are kept and a portion is missing. This table has about 130,000 clones, around four fifths appearing once. Input material: PBMCs. The receptor source for this set is a woman in her forties in good health and CMV-seropositive.

This clone was seen only a few times. The V gene is TRBV7-2, the J gene TRBJ2-7; D gene ambiguous. There are 11 residues in the CDR3. The V end was cut by 5 bases, the J end by 3 bases, with 5 bases between. In germline, CDR1 is SGHTA, CDR2 FQGNSA. The CDR3 here is CASSENYEQYF. The CDR3 DNA is TGTGCCAGCAGCGAGAACTACGAGCAGTACTTC. The full variable domain, with the rest looked up from reference TRBV7-2 and TRBJ2-7, is GAGVSQSPSNKVTEKGKDVELRCDPISGHTALYWYRQSLGQGLEFLIYFQGNSAPDKSGLPSDRFSAERTGGSVSTLTIQRTQQEDSAVYLCASSENYEQYFGPGTRLTVT.

V usage is TRBV5-1 and J usage is TRBJ2-5, with 15 bases aligning to TRBD2. The better agreement between TRBJ2-7 and the DNA end casts doubt on the J call. CDR1 and CDR2 from the germline V gene are SGHRS and YFSETQ. This CDR3 comprises 17 residues. The CDR3 nucleotides read TGCGCCAGCAGCTTGAGGTCCGGGACTAGCGGGGGGTACGAGCAGTACTTC. Protein product: CASSLRSGTSGGYEQYF.

The chain combines TRBV28 with TRBJ1-1; D is undetermined. Trimming took 3 bases from V and 10 from J, leaving 15 bases between them. This CDR3 comprises 13 residues. Germline V gives CDR1 MDHEN, CDR2 SYDVKM. CDR3 sequence (DNA): TGTGCCAGCAGTTTCCCGAATTGGGCGGGAGCTTTCTTT. Translated, it gives CASSFPNWAGAFF.

The chain employs TRBV5-1 and TRBJ1-1; 10 nucleotides match TRBD1. This CDR3 has 17 amino acids. Germline V gene lookup returns CDR1 SGHRS and CDR2 YFSETQ. The ends lost 0 bases at V and 4 bases at J; junction bases unmatched: 9. CDR3 sequence reads: CASSLATIDRGRTEAFF. The CDR3 nucleotides read TGCGCCAGCAGCTTGGCGACCATAGACAGGGGGCGCACTGAAGCTTTCTTT.

This clone was seen a handful of times. This chain links TRBV5-5 with TRBJ2-2; a weak D match, TRBD2 (5 bases). Trimming stripped 0 bases from V and 5 bases from J, with 14 bases between. CDR1 is SGHKS and CDR2 is YYEKEE in the germline V gene (reference sequence). The CDR3 runs 16 residues. DNA of the CDR3: TGTGCCAGCAGCTTGGGACTATACCCGACGACCGGGGAGCTGTTTTTT. The encoded protein is CASSLGLYPTTGELFF.